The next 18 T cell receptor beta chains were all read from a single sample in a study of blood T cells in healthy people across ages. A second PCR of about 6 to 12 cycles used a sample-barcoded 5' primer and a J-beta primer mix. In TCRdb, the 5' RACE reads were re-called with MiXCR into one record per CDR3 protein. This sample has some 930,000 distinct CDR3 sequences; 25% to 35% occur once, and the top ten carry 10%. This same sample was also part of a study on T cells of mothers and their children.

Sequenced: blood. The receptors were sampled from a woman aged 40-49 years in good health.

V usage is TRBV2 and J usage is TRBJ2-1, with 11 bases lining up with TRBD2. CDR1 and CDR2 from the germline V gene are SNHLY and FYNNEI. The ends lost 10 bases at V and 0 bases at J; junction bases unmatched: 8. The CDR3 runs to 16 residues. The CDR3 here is CANKRLAGSSYNEQFF. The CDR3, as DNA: TGTGCCAACAAGAGACTAGCGGGGAGCTCCTACAATGAGCAGTTCTTC.

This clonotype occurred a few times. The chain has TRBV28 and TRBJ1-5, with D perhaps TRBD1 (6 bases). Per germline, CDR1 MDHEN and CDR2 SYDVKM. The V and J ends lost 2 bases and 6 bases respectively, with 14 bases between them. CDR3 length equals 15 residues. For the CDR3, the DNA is TGTGCCAGCAGTTTAGGACAGTTTTCGGGTCAGCCCCAGCATTTT. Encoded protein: CASSLGQFSGQPQHF.

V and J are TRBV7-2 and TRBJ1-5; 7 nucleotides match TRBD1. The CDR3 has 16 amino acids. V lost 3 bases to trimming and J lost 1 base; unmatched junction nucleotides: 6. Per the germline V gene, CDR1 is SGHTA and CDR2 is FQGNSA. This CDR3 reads CASSLDRFGSNQPQHF. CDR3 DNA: TGTGCCAGCAGCTTGGACAGGTTTGGAAGCAATCAGCCCCAGCATTTT.

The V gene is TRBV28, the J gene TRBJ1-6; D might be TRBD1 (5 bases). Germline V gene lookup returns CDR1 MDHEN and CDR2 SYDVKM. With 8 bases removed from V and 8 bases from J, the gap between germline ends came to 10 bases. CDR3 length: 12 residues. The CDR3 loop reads CASGAGDSPLHF. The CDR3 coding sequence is TGTGCCAGCGGGGCTGGGGATTCACCCCTCCACTTT. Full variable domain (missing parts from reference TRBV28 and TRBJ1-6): DVKVTQSSRYLVKRTGEKVFLECVQDMDHENMFWYRQDPGLGLRLIYFSYDVKMKEKGDIPEGYSVSREKKERFSLILESASTNQTSMYLCASGAGDSPLHFGNGTRLTVT.

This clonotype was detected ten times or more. Written as DNA, the CDR3 is TGTGCCAGCAAAGACAGGGGGGATTATTACGAGCAGTACTTC. Protein sequence: CASKDRGDYYEQYF. The genes are TRBV28 and TRBJ2-7; 9 nucleotides agree with TRBD1. The CDR3 totals 14 residues. Germline trimming cut 7 bases from V and 4 bases from J; bases unmatched to any gene: 8. Germline V gene lookup returns CDR1 MDHEN and CDR2 SYDVKM.

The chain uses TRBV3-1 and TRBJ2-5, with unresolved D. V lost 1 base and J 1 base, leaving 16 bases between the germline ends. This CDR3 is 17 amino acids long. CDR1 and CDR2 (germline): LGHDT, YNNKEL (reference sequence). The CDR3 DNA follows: TGTGCCAGCAGCCAAGCAGGCGCAGGCTTCTCCCAAGAGACCCAGTACTTC. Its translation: CASSQAGAGFSQETQYF.

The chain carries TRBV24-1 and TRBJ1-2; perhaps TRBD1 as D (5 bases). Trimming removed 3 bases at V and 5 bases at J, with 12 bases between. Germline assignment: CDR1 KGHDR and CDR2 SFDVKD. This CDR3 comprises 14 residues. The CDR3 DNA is TGTGCCACCAGTGATGTGGGGGTCCAGTATGGCTACACCTTC. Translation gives CATSDVGVQYGYTF.

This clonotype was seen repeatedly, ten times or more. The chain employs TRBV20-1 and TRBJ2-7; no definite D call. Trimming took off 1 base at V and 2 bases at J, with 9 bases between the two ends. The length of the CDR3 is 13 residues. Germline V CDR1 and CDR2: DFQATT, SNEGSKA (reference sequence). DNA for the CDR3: TGCAGTGCTAGAGGCCCGGGTGCCTACGAGCAGTACTTC. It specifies CSARGPGAYEQYF.

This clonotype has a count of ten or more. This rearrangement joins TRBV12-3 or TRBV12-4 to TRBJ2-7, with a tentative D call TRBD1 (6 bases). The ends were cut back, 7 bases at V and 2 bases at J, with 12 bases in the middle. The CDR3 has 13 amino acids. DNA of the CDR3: TGTGCCAGCACCGGGGACACTCCCTACGAGCAGTACTTC. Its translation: CASTGDTPYEQYF.

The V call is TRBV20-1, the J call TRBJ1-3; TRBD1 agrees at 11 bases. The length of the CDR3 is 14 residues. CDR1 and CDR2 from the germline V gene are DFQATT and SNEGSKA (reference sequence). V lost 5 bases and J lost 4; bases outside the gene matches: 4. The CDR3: CSASDRGRGNTIYF. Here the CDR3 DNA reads TGCAGTGCTTCGGACAGGGGGCGGGGAAACACCATATATTTT.

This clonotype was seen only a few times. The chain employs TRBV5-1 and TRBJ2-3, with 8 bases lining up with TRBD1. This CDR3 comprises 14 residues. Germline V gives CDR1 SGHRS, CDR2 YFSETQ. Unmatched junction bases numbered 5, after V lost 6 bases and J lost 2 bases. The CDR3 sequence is CASTDRGSTDTQYF. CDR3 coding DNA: TGCGCCAGCACAGACAGGGGTTCCACAGATACGCAGTATTTT.

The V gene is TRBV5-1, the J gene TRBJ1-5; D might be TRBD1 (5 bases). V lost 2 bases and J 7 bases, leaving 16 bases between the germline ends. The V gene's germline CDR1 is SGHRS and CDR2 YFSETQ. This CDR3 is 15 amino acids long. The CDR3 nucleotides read TGCGCCAGCAGCTTTGATAATCTGGGGGGGCAGCCCCAGCATTTT. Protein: CASSFDNLGGQPQHF.

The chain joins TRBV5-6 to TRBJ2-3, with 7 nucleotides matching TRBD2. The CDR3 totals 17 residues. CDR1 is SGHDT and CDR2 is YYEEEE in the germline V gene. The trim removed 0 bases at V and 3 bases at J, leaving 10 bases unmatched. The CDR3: CASSLVPAGSTTDTQYF. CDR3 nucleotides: TGTGCCAGCAGCTTGGTACCAGCGGGGAGTACTACAGATACGCAGTATTTT. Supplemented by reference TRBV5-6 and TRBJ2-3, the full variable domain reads DAGVTQSPTHLIKTRGQQVTLRCSPKSGHDTVSWYQQALGQGPQFIFQYYEEEERQRGNFPDRFSGHQFPNYSSELNVNALLLGDSALYLCASSLVPAGSTTDTQYFGPGTRLTVL.

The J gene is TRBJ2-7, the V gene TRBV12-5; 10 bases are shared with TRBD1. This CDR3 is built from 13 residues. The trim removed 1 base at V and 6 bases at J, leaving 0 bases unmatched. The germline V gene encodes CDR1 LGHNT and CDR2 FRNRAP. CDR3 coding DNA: TGTGCTAGTGGTTTGGGGGACAGGGGCGAGCAGTACTTC. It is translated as CASGLGDRGEQYF.

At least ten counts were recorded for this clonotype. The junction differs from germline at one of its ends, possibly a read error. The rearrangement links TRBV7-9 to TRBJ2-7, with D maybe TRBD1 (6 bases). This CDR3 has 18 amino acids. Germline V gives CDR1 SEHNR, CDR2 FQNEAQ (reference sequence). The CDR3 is CASSSSGAGRGGTYGQYF. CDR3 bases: TGTGCCAGCAGCTCGTCCGGGGCAGGGAGAGGGGGTACCTACGGGCAGTACTTC.

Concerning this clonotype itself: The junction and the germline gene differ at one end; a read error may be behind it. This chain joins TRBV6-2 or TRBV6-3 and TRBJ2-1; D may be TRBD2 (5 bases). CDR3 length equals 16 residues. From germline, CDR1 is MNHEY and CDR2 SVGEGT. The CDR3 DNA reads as TGTACCAGCACCACCGGACTCCAGAGCTCCTACAATGAGCAGTTCTTC. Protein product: CTSTTGLQSSYNEQFF.

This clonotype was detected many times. The CDR3 loop is CSGEGEASYEQYF. CDR3 bases: TGCAGTGGGGAAGGGGAGGCGTCCTACGAGCAGTACTTC. V gene TRBV20-1 combines with J gene TRBJ2-7, with D possibly TRBD2 on 6 matching bases. Germline CDR1 reads DFQATT; CDR2 reads SNEGSKA (reference sequence). The V end lost 7 bases, the J end lost 1 base, and 14 bases lay between the germline ends. There are 13 residues in the CDR3.

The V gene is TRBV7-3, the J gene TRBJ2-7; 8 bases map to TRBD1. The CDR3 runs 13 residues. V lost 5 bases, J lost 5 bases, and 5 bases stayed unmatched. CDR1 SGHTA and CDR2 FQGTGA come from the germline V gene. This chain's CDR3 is CASSRTGYNEQYF. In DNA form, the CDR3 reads TGTGCCAGCAGCCGGACAGGGTACAACGAGCAGTACTTC.